The rows below give T cell receptor beta chains drawn from one sample of a study of cytomegalovirus exposure and HLA in healthy donors. TCRdb's table, derived via immunoSEQ multiplex PCR, lists solely in-frame clones and lacks some. The repertoire holds about 130,000 clones, roughly 8.3% seen once, with 5.5% in the top ten. Specimen: PBMCs. Receptors were obtained from a man aged 40-55 years in good health and CMV-seronegative. Each CDR3 is given with its conserved first and last residue. The order of the fields is D gene, clone size, V gene, J gene, CDR3 DNA, CDR3 protein. The D gene is left open where the match is weak. Clone sizes are given selectively: once, few, many, or a class where the clone is expanded.

TRBD1	NA	TRBV6-4	TRBJ2-7	TGTGCCAGCTTTAAGGACAGGGGGGCCGAGCAGTACTTC	CASFKDRGAEQYF
TRBD2	NA	TRBV7-3	TRBJ2-2	TGTGCCAGCAGCTTAATGGCGGGGGGGCATACCAGGGAGCTGTTTTTT	CASSLMAGGHTRELFF
NA	few	TRBV4-2	TRBJ2-7	TGTGCCAGCAGCGGGGGCCCGACCTACGAGCAGTACTTC	CASSGGPTYEQYF
TRBD1	few	TRBV5-4	TRBJ1-1	TGTGCCAGCAGCTTGGGACAGGGCATCACTGAAGCTTTCTTT	CASSLGQGITEAFF
TRBD2	NA	TRBV4-2	TRBJ2-3	TGTGCCAGCAGTACCACGAGCGGGGGGCCGAAGACGCAGTATTTT	CASSTTSGGPKTQYF
NA	many	TRBV6-1	TRBJ1-2	TGTGCCAGCAGTGAAGTAGACATGACCGACTATGGCTACACCTTC	CASSEVDMTDYGYTF
NA	NA	TRBV29-1	TRBJ2-5	TGCAGCGTTGAAGGTGGGAGGGGGGAGACCCAGTACTTC	CSVEGGRGETQYF
TRBD2	NA	TRBV9	TRBJ2-7	TGTGCCAGCAGCGTAGATCTAGCGGCCTCCTACGAGCAGTACTTC	CASSVDLAASYEQYF
NA	NA	TRBV6-5	TRBJ1-1	TGTGCCAGCAGTTACTCACGGTCGACTGAAGCTTTCTTT	CASSYSRSTEAFF
TRBD1	NA	TRBV4-1	TRBJ2-5	TGCGCCAGCCGAGGGGGCTCAGAGACCCAGTACTTC	CASRGGSETQYF
TRBD1	NA	TRBV5-1	TRBJ2-7	TGCGCCAGCAGCTTGGCGGGACAGAGCCTTAACGAGCAGTACTTC	CASSLAGQSLNEQYF
TRBD2	NA	TRBV7-9	TRBJ2-1	TGTGCCAGCAGCGCGGGGGGGCGATACAATGAGCAGTTCTTC	CASSAGGRYNEQFF
TRBD2	few	TRBV7-3	TRBJ2-7	TGTGCCAGCAGGAGGTTCGGGACTAGGGCTTACGAGCAGTACTTC	CASRRFGTRAYEQYF
NA	NA	TRBV18	TRBJ1-1	TGTGCCAGCTCACCATCAGGGAGGGAGAACACTGAAGCTTTCTTT	CASSPSGRENTEAFF
NA	few	TRBV21-1	TRBJ1-1	TGTGCCAGCACTCGGGGAACCAACACTGAAGCTTTCTTT	CASTRGTNTEAFF
TRBD2	NA	TRBV7-3	TRBJ2-1	TGTGCCAGCAGCCCGCTCGGGGGGTATCACAATGAGCAGTTCTTC	CASSPLGGYHNEQFF
NA	NA	TRBV27	TRBJ1-5	TGTGCCAGCAGCCGACAGAGCAATCAGCCCCAGCATTTT	CASSRQSNQPQHF
NA	NA	TRBV6-5	TRBJ1-5	TGTGCCAGCAATTACCCCGCGGGGGATAGCAATCAGCCCCAGCATTTT	CASNYPAGDSNQPQHF
NA	few	TRBV15	TRBJ1-1	TGTGCCACCAGCAGAGATCTCGGCAGGGGAACTGAAGCTTTCTTT	CATSRDLGRGTEAFF
TRBD2	few	TRBV5-4	TRBJ2-5	TGTGCCAGCAGCTTACAGCGGGGGGGCCAAGAGACCCAGTACTTC	CASSLQRGGQETQYF
NA	few	TRBV28	TRBJ1-1	TGTGCCAGCAGCCAAACAGGGCTCCCTGAAGCTTTCTTT	CASSQTGLPEAFF
NA	few	TRBV19	TRBJ2-2	TGTGCCAGTAGTATACAGGCCTCGAACACCGGGGAGCTGTTTTTT	CASSIQASNTGELFF
NA	few	TRBV7-8	TRBJ2-1	TGTGCCAGCAGCTTTCCCCAAGCCGTGGACAATGAGCAGTTCTTC	CASSFPQAVDNEQFF
NA	few	TRBV7-8	TRBJ2-7	TGTGCCAGCAGCTTAGCGTACGTTAGCTCCTACGAGCAGTACTTC	CASSLAYVSSYEQYF
TRBD2	NA	TRBV19	TRBJ2-3	TGTGCCAGTAGTAGGGACTGGACTAGCTGGGGAGATACGCAGTATTTT	CASSRDWTSWGDTQYF
TRBD1	few	TRBV7-2	TRBJ1-1	TGTGCCAGCAGCTCGACAGGGGCGGGCACTGAAGCTTTCTTT	CASSSTGAGTEAFF
TRBD1	few	TRBV4-3	TRBJ2-2	TGCGCCAGCAGTCAAGATCGGGACAGGGGAAGGGTTGGGGGGGAGCTGTTTTTT	CASSQDRDRGRVGGELFF
NA	few	TRBV18	TRBJ1-5	TGTGCCAGCTCACCCGGGGACACCCGCAATCAGCCCCAGCATTTT	CASSPGDTRNQPQHF
TRBD1	NA	TRBV5-6	TRBJ1-2	TGTGCCAGCAGCCCCCCGGGACAGGACTATGGCTACACCTTC	CASSPPGQDYGYTF
NA	NA	TRBV5-4	TRBJ1-6	TGTGCCAGCGGGCGGCAGGGATATTCACCCCTACACTTT	CASGRQGYSPLHF
NA	few	TRBV12-5	TRBJ1-2	TGTCTTAGTTCAAACACGGGAGGGCATGGCTACACCTTC	CLSSNTGGHGYTF
NA	few	TRBV12-5	TRBJ1-1	TGTGCTAGTGCCTCAGGGCTAGCTGAAGCTTTCTTT	CASASGLAEAFF
TRBD1	NA	TRBV5-1	TRBJ1-2	TGCGCCAGCAGAAGGGGGACAGGGAGGACAACGCCAATCGGAAGCTATGGCTACACCTTC	CASRRGTGRTTPIGSYGYTF
TRBD2	NA	TRBV7-6	TRBJ2-3	TGTGCCAGCAGCTACGTGTTAGCGGGGGGGGACACAGATACGCAGTATTTT	CASSYVLAGGDTDTQYF
TRBD1	few	TRBV2	TRBJ1-3	TGTGCCAGCAGTGTATCTCCGACAGGGGCTGGAAACACCATATATTTT	CASSVSPTGAGNTIYF
NA	few	TRBV6-5	TRBJ2-1	TGTGCCAGCAAATGGACTCGACAATCGAATGAGCAGTTCTTC	CASKWTRQSNEQFF
TRBD1	NA	TRBV6-5	TRBJ2-5	TGTGCCAGCAGTTACGGGACAGGGGAGACCCAGTACTTC	CASSYGTGETQYF
NA	NA	TRBV10-1	TRBJ2-3	TGCGCCAGCAGTGAGTCACCGACAGTTCCCGGGGGAGATACGCAGTATTTT	CASSESPTVPGGDTQYF
NA	few	TRBV11-3	TRBJ2-2	TGTGCCAGCAGCTTAGGGGGGGCCGGGGAGCTGTTTTTT	CASSLGGAGELFF
NA	few	TRBV9	TRBJ1-2	TGTGCCAGCAGCGTTGAGGGACACCCGTCGCGTGGCTACACCTTC	CASSVEGHPSRGYTF
NA	NA	TRBV18	TRBJ1-5	TGTGCCAGCTCACCACAGGGGGGAGGGGCCAGGCCCCAGCATTTT	CASSPQGGGARPQHF
TRBD2	few	TRBV5-1	TRBJ2-7	TGCGCCAGCAGCTTGTGGGAGGGGCAGCAGTACTTC	CASSLWEGQQYF
NA	NA	TRBV11-2	TRBJ2-5	TGTGCCAGCAGCTTAGGGGGGGTAGGCGAGACCCAGTACTTC	CASSLGGVGETQYF
TRBD2	few	TRBV7-9	TRBJ2-3	TGTGCCAGCAGCCCCCAGGGGCGGGGGGGGCCAGATACGCAGTATTTT	CASSPQGRGGPDTQYF
TRBD1	NA	TRBV5-5	TRBJ2-5	TGTGCCAGCAGAGCAATACAGGGGTTCGGAGAGACCCAGTACTTC	CASRAIQGFGETQYF
NA	NA	TRBV21-1	TRBJ1-1	TGTGCCAGCAGCGTTCGGGTCTCCGCCACCCCTGAAGCTTTCTTT	CASSVRVSATPEAFF
TRBD1	few	TRBV30	TRBJ1-1	TGTGCCTGGAGTTCGGACAGGCAAGCTTTCTTT	CAWSSDRQAFF
NA	few	TRBV4-2	TRBJ2-4	TGTGCCAGCAGCCAAGACCCCCTGACTAGACCTCTAGCCAAAAACATTCAGTACTTC	CASSQDPLTRPLAKNIQYF
NA	few	TRBV19	TRBJ2-7	TGTGCCAGTAGTATCGGAAGACTCTACGAGCAGTACTTC	CASSIGRLYEQYF
TRBD2	NA	TRBV30	TRBJ2-7	TGTGCCTGGAGTGCCGGGAATAGCGGGTACGAGCAATACTTC	CAWSAGNSGYEQYF